The subject of this entry is one T cell receptor beta chain. The target antigen is unknown. Amplified TCR beta CDR3 regions derived from RNA transcripts. The HTBI primer set was used in a first-round RT-PCR of the TCR CDR3. TCRdb passed the multiplex PCR reads through MiXCR, listing each CDR3 protein once. Altogether about 360,000 distinct CDR3 sequences are present, approximately 13% being singletons, with the ten largest covering 9.2%. The diagnostic basis comprised clinical symptoms, serum thyroxine and TRAb, thyroid ultrasound and orbital computed tomography. The source of the PBMCs was over 8.5 ml of fresh peripheral blood. V gave up 5 bases and J gave up 0 bases; unmatched junction bases: 3. The CDR3 extends over 15 amino acids. Looked up from germline, CDR1 is SGHAT and CDR2 is FQNNGV. This record comes from a study of T cells in Graves' hyperthyroidism and ophthalmopathy. Overall study findings and caveats: Blood also showed most of the thyroid clonotypes that were expanded above 0.001.

This chain connects TRBV11-2 to TRBJ2-3; 9 bases align to TRBD1. Sequencing was carried out using blood. The clonotype was recovered from a young woman with Graves' hyperthyroidism. CDR3 bases: TGTGCCAGCAGCGGGGGGACAGGGAGCACAGATACGCAGTATTTT. This codes for CASSGGTGSTDTQYF. Variable domain in full (rest from reference TRBV11-2 and TRBJ2-3): EAGVAQSPRYKIIEKRQSVAFWCNPISGHATLYWYQQILGQGPKLLIQFQNNGVVDDSQLPKDRFSAERLKGVDSTLKIQPAKLEDSAVYLCASSGGTGSTDTQYFGPGTRLTVL.